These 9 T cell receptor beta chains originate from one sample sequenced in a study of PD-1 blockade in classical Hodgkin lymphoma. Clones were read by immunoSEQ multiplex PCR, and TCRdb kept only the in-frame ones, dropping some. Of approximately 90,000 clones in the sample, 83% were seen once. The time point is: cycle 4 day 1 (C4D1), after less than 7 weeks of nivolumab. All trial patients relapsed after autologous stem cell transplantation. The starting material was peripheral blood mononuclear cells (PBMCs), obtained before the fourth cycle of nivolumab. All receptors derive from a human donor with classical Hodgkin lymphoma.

The CDR3 sequence: CASSLNADTQYF. In DNA, the CDR3 is TGTGCCAGCAGTTTAAACGCAGATACGCAGTATTTT. This rearrangement joins TRBV27 to TRBJ2-3; D is unresolved. Trimming pared 2 bases from V and 4 bases from J, leaving 4 bases between. CDR1 is MNHEY and CDR2 is SMNVEV in the germline V gene (reference sequence). The CDR3 is 12 amino acids.

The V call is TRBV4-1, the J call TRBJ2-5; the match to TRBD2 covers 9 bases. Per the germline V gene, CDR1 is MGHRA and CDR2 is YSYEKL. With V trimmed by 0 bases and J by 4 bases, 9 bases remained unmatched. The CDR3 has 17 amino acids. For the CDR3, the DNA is TGCGCCAGCAGCCAAGATTTCGGCGGGAGGGGGGTAGAGACCCAGTACTTC. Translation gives CASSQDFGGRGVETQYF.

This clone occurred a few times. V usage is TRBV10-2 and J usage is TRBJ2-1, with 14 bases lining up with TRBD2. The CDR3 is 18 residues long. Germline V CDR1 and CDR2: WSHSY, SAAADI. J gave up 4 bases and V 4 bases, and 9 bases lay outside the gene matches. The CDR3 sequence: CASSGPLTSGRGYNEQFF. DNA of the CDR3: TGCGCCAGCAGTGGCCCGTTGACTAGCGGGAGGGGTTACAATGAGCAGTTCTTC.

The CDR3 nucleotides read TGTGCCATCAGTGGGGGGTCTCCTGGGGCCAACGTCCTGACTTTC. Amino acids: CAISGGSPGANVLTF. The J gene is TRBJ2-6, the V gene TRBV10-3; tentatively, D is TRBD1 or TRBD2 (5 bases each). With 4 bases removed from V and 2 bases from J, the gap between germline ends came to 9 bases. From germline, CDR1 is ENHRY and CDR2 SYGVKD. The CDR3 totals 15 residues.

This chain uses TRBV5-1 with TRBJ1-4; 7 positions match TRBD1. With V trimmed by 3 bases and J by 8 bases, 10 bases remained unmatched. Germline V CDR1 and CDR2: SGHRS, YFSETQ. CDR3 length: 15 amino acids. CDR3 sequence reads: CASSSRGGLGEKLFF. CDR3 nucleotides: TGCGCCAGCAGCTCCAGGGGGGGGTTGGGAGAAAAACTGTTTTTT.

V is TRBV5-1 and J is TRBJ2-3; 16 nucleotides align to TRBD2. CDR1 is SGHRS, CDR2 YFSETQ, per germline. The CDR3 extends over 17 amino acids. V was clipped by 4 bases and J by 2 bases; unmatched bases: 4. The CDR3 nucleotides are TGCGCCAGCAGCCGGGGACTAGCGGGAGGGATCACAGATACGCAGTATTTT. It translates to CASSRGLAGGITDTQYF.

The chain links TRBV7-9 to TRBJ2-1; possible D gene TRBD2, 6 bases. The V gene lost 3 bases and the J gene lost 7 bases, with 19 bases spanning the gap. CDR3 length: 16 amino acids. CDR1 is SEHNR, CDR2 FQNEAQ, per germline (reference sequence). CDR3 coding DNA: TGTGCCAGCAGCTTTCCCCCCGGGAGCTCTTTTAATGAGCAGTTCTTC. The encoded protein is CASSFPPGSSFNEQFF.

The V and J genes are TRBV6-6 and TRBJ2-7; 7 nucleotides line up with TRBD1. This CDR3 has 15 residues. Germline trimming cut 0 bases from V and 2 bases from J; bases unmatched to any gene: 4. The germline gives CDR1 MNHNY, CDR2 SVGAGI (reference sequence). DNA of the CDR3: TGTGCCAGCAGTTACTCGGGCAGGGGGACCTACGAGCAGTACTTC. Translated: CASSYSGRGTYEQYF.

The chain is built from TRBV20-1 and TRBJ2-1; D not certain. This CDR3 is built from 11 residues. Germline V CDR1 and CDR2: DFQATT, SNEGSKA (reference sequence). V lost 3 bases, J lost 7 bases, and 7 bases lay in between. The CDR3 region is CSASGWNEQFF. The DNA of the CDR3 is TGCAGTGCTAGCGGCTGGAATGAGCAGTTCTTC.